These 25 T cell receptor beta chains share one sample of origin, sequenced in a study of T cells expressing NK-cell markers. From the 5' RACE reads, TCRdb lists one entry per CDR3 protein and no DNA. The sample is made up of some 600,000 distinct CDR3 sequences, and the top ten hold under 4.5% of it. Sequenced material: blood T cells: a sorted CD56 or NKG2C T cell subset, CD4+ or CD8+ T cells, or bulk PBMC T cells (not recorded which). The receptors here all came from a man aged 18-30 years in good health.

The chain uses TRBV3-1 and TRBJ2-2; TCRdb reports TRBD1, a call that lacks DNA to check it against. This CDR3 has 15 amino acids. Germline CDR1 is LGHDT and CDR2 is YNNKEL (reference sequence). CDR3 region: CASSRQGSSTGELFF.

This rearrangement joins TRBV11-2 to TRBJ2-7; TCRdb's D gene call, TRBD2, goes unchecked for lack of DNA. The CDR3 is 15 residues long. Germline values: CDR1 SGHAT, CDR2 FQNNGV. The CDR3: CASSLEWESYNEQYF.

V and J are TRBV5-1 and TRBJ2-3. Germline V lookup: CDR1 SGHRS, CDR2 YFSETQ. The CDR3 has 15 amino acids. The CDR3 loop is CASSLGHADTDTQYF.

The V gene is TRBV11-2, the J gene TRBJ2-6; TCRdb calls TRBD2, which cannot be checked without DNA. Germline V gene data show CDR1 as SGHAT and CDR2 as FQNNGV. The CDR3 extends over 17 amino acids. The CDR3 here is CASSLRWTEPGANVLTF.

The chain couples TRBV6-5 to TRBJ1-1; TCRdb's D gene call, TRBD1, goes unchecked for lack of DNA. Germline-derived CDR1 and CDR2 are MNHEY and SVGAGI. The CDR3 consists of 17 residues. CDR3 amino acids: CASSSETRDGLNTEAFF.

The chain carries TRBV6-2 or TRBV6-3 and TRBJ2-5; with no DNA, the TCRdb D assignment of TRBD1 cannot be verified. The germline gives CDR1 MNHEY, CDR2 SVGEGT. This CDR3 has 15 amino acids. CDR3 sequence reads: CASTGPGILQETQYF.

The rearrangement uses TRBV6-2 or TRBV6-3 and TRBJ2-7; TCRdb's D gene call, TRBD1, goes unchecked for lack of DNA. CDR1 MNHEY and CDR2 SVGEGT come from the germline V gene. The CDR3 spans 12 residues. CDR3 amino acids: CASSADNYEQYF.

This chain links TRBV29-1 with TRBJ2-5; the TCRdb call, TRBD1, lacks DNA for checking. Germline CDR1 is SQVTM and CDR2 is ANQGSEA. CDR3 length: 13 residues. This CDR3 reads CSVDKQGWETQYF.

The rearrangement joins TRBV4-1 to TRBJ2-3; absent DNA, TCRdb's TRBD2 call cannot be checked. Germline values: CDR1 MGHRA, CDR2 YSYEKL. The CDR3 length is 12 residues. The CDR3 protein is CASMEGTDTQYF.

The V gene is TRBV4-1, the J gene TRBJ2-5; lacking DNA, the TRBD2 call made by TCRdb goes unchecked. The V gene's germline CDR1 is MGHRA and CDR2 YSYEKL. This CDR3 is built from 15 residues. CDR3 sequence reads: CASSQTSGRPLTQYF.

J is TRBJ1-1 and V is TRBV5-5. This CDR3 is 16 amino acids long. CDR1 is SGHKS and CDR2 is YYEKEE in the germline V gene (reference sequence). The CDR3 spells CASSLGAGKGNTEAFF. The entire variable domain, with the rest obtained from reference TRBV5-5 and TRBJ1-1, is as follows: DAGVTQSPTHLIKTRGQQVTLRCSPISGHKSVSWYQQVLGQGPQFIFQYYEKEERGRGNFPDRFSARQFPNYSSELNVNALLLGDSALYLCASSLGAGKGNTEAFFGQGTRLTVV.

The J gene is TRBJ2-3, the V gene TRBV15; TCRdb designates TRBD2, a call that cannot be tested without DNA. The CDR3 extends over 13 amino acids. Germline V CDR1 and CDR2: LNHNV, YYDKDF (reference sequence). The CDR3 sequence is CASQEREADTQYF.

The chain joins TRBV7-2 to TRBJ1-5; the D call of TRBD1 rests on TCRdb alone, since no DNA is present to check it. CDR3 size: 13 residues. CDR1 is SGHTA, CDR2 FQGNSA, per germline. The CDR3 reads CASSFRQDQPQHF.

The V gene is TRBV10-3, the J gene TRBJ2-5. Germline V CDR1 and CDR2: ENHRY, SYGVKD. The CDR3 runs 12 residues. Here the CDR3 reads CATRAVQETQYF.

The chain has TRBV4-3 and TRBJ2-2; there is no DNA to check the TCRdb D call of TRBD2. The CDR3 consists of 16 residues. Germline CDR1 reads LGHNA; CDR2 reads YSLEER. The CDR3 protein is CASSQPGGRYTGELFF.

The chain links TRBV20-1 to TRBJ2-2; TCRdb's assignment of TRBD2 cannot be checked, as there is no DNA. There are 17 residues in the CDR3. Per germline, CDR1 DFQATT and CDR2 SNEGSKA (reference sequence). This chain's CDR3 is CSARKFGGKHLTGELFF.

The chain employs TRBV20-1 and TRBJ1-1; TCRdb reports TRBD1, a call that lacks DNA to check it against. The CDR3 extends over 14 amino acids. Looked up from germline, CDR1 is DFQATT and CDR2 is SNEGSKA (reference sequence). The chain's CDR3 is CSASAQYRGTEAFF.

V gene TRBV29-1 combines with J gene TRBJ2-1; without DNA, the TCRdb call of TRBD1 cannot be checked. This CDR3 spans 14 amino acids. CDR1 SQVTM and CDR2 ANQGSEA come from the germline V gene. The chain's CDR3 is CSADYGTEYNEQFF.

This sequence joins TRBV4-1 and TRBJ2-5; TCRdb outputs TRBD2, but without DNA this stays unchecked. The CDR3 spans 14 residues. Germline values: CDR1 MGHRA, CDR2 YSYEKL. CDR3 residues: CASSQSASGLGQYF.

The gene calls are TRBV25-1 and TRBJ2-1; TCRdb outputs TRBD2, but without DNA this stays unchecked. Germline V gene sequence: CDR1 MGHDK, CDR2 SYGVNS. The CDR3 has 16 amino acids. The CDR3 loop reads CASSRTSGRAYNEQFF.

The chain links TRBV12-3 or TRBV12-4 to TRBJ2-7; TCRdb names TRBD1, which stays unverified in the absence of DNA. The CDR3 runs to 15 residues. The CDR3 here is CASSSPRDGSYEQYF.

The J gene is TRBJ2-7, the V gene TRBV6-1; checking the TCRdb D call of TRBD1 is not possible without DNA. The germline CDR1 and CDR2 sequences are MNHNS and SASEGT. This CDR3 spans 15 amino acids. The chain's CDR3 is CASSVGTGQGYEQYF.

The chain links TRBV20-1 to TRBJ2-7; TCRdb outputs TRBD2, but without DNA this stays unchecked. The germline gives CDR1 DFQATT, CDR2 SNEGSKA (reference sequence). CDR3 length: 13 amino acids. The CDR3 sequence is CRAGTTDSYEQYF.

V gene TRBV6-1 combines with J gene TRBJ2-7; TCRdb returns TRBD1, unconfirmable since there is no DNA. Germline assignment: CDR1 MNHNS and CDR2 SASEGT. The CDR3 consists of 15 residues. The CDR3 sequence is CASTQQGRVLHEQYF.

V gene TRBV11-2 combines with J gene TRBJ2-1. CDR3 length: 15 residues. Germline V gene data show CDR1 as SGHAT and CDR2 as FQNNGV. CDR3 sequence: CASSPWGELDNEQFF.